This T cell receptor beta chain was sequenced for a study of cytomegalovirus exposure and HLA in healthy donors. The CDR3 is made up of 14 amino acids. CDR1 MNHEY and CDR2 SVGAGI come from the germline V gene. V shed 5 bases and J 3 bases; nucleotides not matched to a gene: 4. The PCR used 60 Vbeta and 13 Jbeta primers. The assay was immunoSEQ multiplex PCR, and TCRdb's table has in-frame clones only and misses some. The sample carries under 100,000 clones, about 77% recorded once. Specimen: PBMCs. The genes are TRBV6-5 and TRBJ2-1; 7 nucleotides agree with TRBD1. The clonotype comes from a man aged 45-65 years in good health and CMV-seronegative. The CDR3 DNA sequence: TGTGCCAGCAGTCCTTGGGACAGCTACAATGAGCAGTTCTTC. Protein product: CASSPWDSYNEQFF.